Listed here are 26 T cell receptor beta chains from one sample, sequenced in a study of prognosis after radiotherapy for stage I lung cancer. From genomic DNA, TCR beta CDR3 was amplified by two-round multiplex PCR. Specific primers for each TRBV and TRBJ gene were what first-round PCR used. One entry per CDR3 protein results from TCRdb running MiXCR on the multiplex PCR reads. The repertoire holds fewer than 40,000 distinct CDR3 sequences, with over 45% as singletons. The sample here was PBMCs, taken before or after stereotactic body radiation therapy (not recorded which). All receptors derive from a donor older than 45 with non-small cell lung cancer.

This clonotype was detected ten times or more. The J gene is TRBJ2-1, the V gene TRBV9; the D call may be TRBD1 or TRBD2 (6 bases each). CDR1 SGDLS and CDR2 YYNGEE come from the germline V gene. Between the trimmed V and J ends, which lost 0 bases and 4 bases, there was a span of 11 bases. This CDR3 is 15 amino acids long. In DNA form, the CDR3 reads TGTGCCAGCAGCGTAGGAGGGGGGAAATACAATGAGCAGTTCTTC. Protein sequence: CASSVGGGKYNEQFF. Drawing the rest from reference TRBV9 and TRBJ2-1, the complete variable domain is DSGVTQTPKHLITATGQRVTLRCSPRSGDLSVYWYQQSLDQGLQFLIQYYNGEERAKGNILERFSAQQFPDLHSELNLSSLELGDSALYFCASSVGGGKYNEQFFGPGTRLTVL.

J is TRBJ2-1 and V is TRBV11-3; unclear D gene. The CDR3 runs 12 residues. V lost 6 bases to trimming and J lost 10 bases, with 13 bases between them. CDR1 is SGHNT and CDR2 is YENEEA in the germline V gene. CDR3 amino acids: CASRSDMTEQFF. CDR3 nucleotide sequence: TGTGCCAGCAGGTCCGACATGACCGAGCAGTTCTTC.

This clonotype was observed at least ten times. The chain recombines TRBV6-1 with TRBJ2-2, with a possible D match to TRBD2 (6 bases). The CDR3 runs to 17 residues. Trimming pared 3 bases from V and 5 bases from J, leaving 19 bases between. Germline-derived CDR1 and CDR2 are MNHNS and SASEGT. The CDR3 sequence: CASSDSEGGDYTGELFF. The CDR3 DNA follows: TGTGCCAGCAGTGACTCGGAGGGCGGCGATTATACCGGGGAGCTGTTTTTT.

This clonotype was seen only once. At one of its ends the junction is not consistent with the germline gene, which may arise from a read error. The chain couples TRBV24-1 to TRBJ2-1; 7 bases map to TRBD1. The germline CDR1 and CDR2 sequences are KGHDR and SFDVKD. The CDR3 loop spans 13 amino acids. The CDR3 protein is CAASLGQYNEQLF. The DNA of the CDR3 is TGTGCCGCTTCTTTGGGACAGTACAATGAGCAGCTCTTC.

This clonotype was detected ten times or more. The J gene is TRBJ1-5, the V gene TRBV19; D perhaps matches TRBD1 (5 bases). CDR3 size: 18 residues. Germline V gene data show CDR1 as LNHDA and CDR2 as SQIVND (reference sequence). V gave up 8 bases and J gave up 0 bases, with 23 bases separating them. CDR3 loop: CASRDLSRGTHSNQPQHF. Written as DNA, the CDR3 is TGTGCCAGTCGGGACCTAAGTCGTGGAACTCATAGCAATCAGCCCCAGCATTTT.

In its sample, this clonotype was seen many times. The rearrangement links TRBV4-2 to TRBJ2-7; D ambiguous. The CDR3 is made up of 15 amino acids. With 1 base removed from V and 4 bases from J, the gap between germline ends came to 14 bases. In germline, CDR1 is LGHNA, CDR2 YNFKEQ. CDR3 in DNA: TGTGCCAGCAGCCAAGCATCGGCTAACCGGTACGAGCAGTACTTC. It translates to CASSQASANRYEQYF.

This clonotype was found many times. V usage is TRBV6-2 or TRBV6-3 and J usage is TRBJ2-2; 8 bases are shared with TRBD2. Trimming removed 6 bases from V and 6 bases from J; junction bases left unmatched: 9. The CDR3 is 15 amino acids. The germline V gene encodes CDR1 MNHEY and CDR2 SVGEGT. The chain's CDR3 is CASRTVGAGAGELFF. Here the CDR3 DNA reads TGTGCCAGCAGGACAGTAGGAGCGGGAGCCGGGGAGCTGTTTTTT.

The sample holds many counts of this clonotype. V and J are TRBV12-3 or TRBV12-4 and TRBJ1-5; D might be TRBD1 (5 bases). Deletions cut 7 bases from V and 0 bases from J, with 13 bases between. This CDR3 is built from 15 residues. CDR3 in DNA: TGTGCCAGCACCCTGGGACTGAGTAGCAATCAGCCCCAGCATTTT. Residues: CASTLGLSSNQPQHF.

This clonotype was seen a handful of times. This clone may be a read error of a much larger clone one base away. This CDR3 fails to terminate in the conserved phenylalanine or tryptophan, so it likely reflects a read error. The chain is built from TRBV4-1 and TRBJ1-5, with D uncertain. The V and J ends lost 0 bases and 3 bases respectively, with 12 bases between them. The CDR3 runs 16 residues. The V gene's germline CDR1 is MGHRA and CDR2 YSYEKL. CDR3: CASSQDDPTSNQPQHL. In DNA, the CDR3 is TGCGCCAGCAGCCAAGATGACCCAACCTCCAATCAGCCCCAGCATCTT.

The J gene is TRBJ2-1, the V gene TRBV29-1; 9 bases are shared with TRBD2. Per the germline V gene, CDR1 is SQVTM and CDR2 is ANQGSEA. Trimming removed 6 bases from V and 5 bases from J; junction bases left unmatched: 8. The CDR3 length is 14 residues. The chain's CDR3 is CSVKPGLANNEQFF. The CDR3 DNA reads as TGCAGCGTGAAGCCGGGACTAGCTAACAATGAGCAGTTCTTC.

This clonotype was detected many times. The J gene is TRBJ2-3, the V gene TRBV5-1; the D call may be TRBD1 or TRBD2 (5 bases each). Germline values: CDR1 SGHRS, CDR2 YFSETQ. The CDR3 is 15 residues long. The V and J ends lost 7 bases and 6 bases respectively, with 21 bases between them. As DNA, the CDR3 is TGCGCCAGCGCCTGGGGGAAGGGGTCTAGCGATACGCAGTATTTT. It translates to CASAWGKGSSDTQYF.

This clonotype was recorded at least ten times. This chain uses TRBV29-1 with TRBJ2-3, with 10 bases aligning to TRBD2. Germline V gene data show CDR1 as SQVTM and CDR2 as ANQGSEA. The CDR3 has 14 amino acids. The trim removed 4 bases at V and 6 bases at J, leaving 7 bases unmatched. The CDR3 coding sequence is TGCAGCGTTGTCTTGCTAGCGGGAGCGGATACGCAGTATTTT. Translation gives CSVVLLAGADTQYF.

Comment on this clonotype: One junction end does not reproduce the germline sequence, and a read error may be involved. The chain employs TRBV20-1 and TRBJ1-2, with a tentative D call TRBD1 (6 bases). The CDR3 runs 14 residues. Germline-derived CDR1 and CDR2 are DFQATT and SNEGSKA (reference sequence). The CDR3 coding sequence is TGCAGTGATAGAGATTTCGGGGGCGCCTTTGGCCACACCTTC. It yields the protein CSDRDFGGAFGHTF.

This clonotype was seen at least ten times. The CDR3, as DNA: TGTGCCAGCAGTGAAGGACGGCTGTCTAACTATGGCTACACCTTC. It codes for CASSEGRLSNYGYTF. The rearrangement uses TRBV6-1 and TRBJ1-2; D ambiguous. Germline V gene sequence: CDR1 MNHNS, CDR2 SASEGT. V was shortened by 1 base and J by 0 bases, with 9 bases between the two germline ends. The length of the CDR3 is 15 residues.

The chain links TRBV12-3 or TRBV12-4 to TRBJ2-1, with D possibly being TRBD2 (5 bases). Trimming took off 1 base at V and 4 bases at J, with 11 bases between the two ends. The CDR3 contains 15 residues. CDR3 DNA: TGTGCCAGCAGTTTAGTCAGCGGTTTGTACAATGAGCAGTTCTTC. This encodes CASSLVSGLYNEQFF.

This clonotype was detected ten times or more. The chain has TRBV7-2 and TRBJ2-3; 10 bases are a match to TRBD2. CDR1 and CDR2 (germline): SGHTA, FQGNSA. The CDR3 extends over 17 amino acids. Trimming removed 0 bases from V and 6 bases from J; junction bases left unmatched: 9. CDR3 loop: CASSLARASGSGDTQYF. The CDR3, as DNA: TGTGCCAGCAGCTTAGCGCGGGCTAGCGGGAGTGGGGATACGCAGTATTTT.

The V gene is TRBV28, the J gene TRBJ2-3; D might be TRBD2 (5 bases). Germline V gene data show CDR1 as MDHEN and CDR2 as SYDVKM. This CDR3 comprises 19 residues. Trimming stripped 3 bases from V and 4 bases from J, with 26 bases between. CDR3 protein: CASSFPVHRIGEEADTQYF. The CDR3 DNA sequence: TGTGCCAGCAGTTTCCCAGTACATCGTATCGGAGAGGAGGCAGATACGCAGTATTTT. The whole variable domain, remainder taken from reference TRBV28 and TRBJ2-3, is DVKVTQSSRYLVKRTGEKVFLECVQDMDHENMFWYRQDPGLGLRLIYFSYDVKMKEKGDIPEGYSVSREKKERFSLILESASTNQTSMYLCASSFPVHRIGEEADTQYFGPGTRLTVL.

Concerning this clonotype itself: A read error likely explains this, since a far larger clone differs by one base. V and J are TRBV7-8 and TRBJ2-3; TRBD2 aligns across 15 bases. CDR3 length: 16 amino acids. The trim removed 5 bases at V and 5 bases at J, leaving 5 bases unmatched. The germline V gene encodes CDR1 SGHVS and CDR2 FQNEAQ. The CDR3 DNA sequence: TGTGCCAGCAGCATAGGACTAGCGGGAGGGCAAGATACGCAGTATTTT. It translates to CASSIGLAGGQDTQYF.

Note on this clonotype: This may arise from a read error, as a much more abundant clone is one base away. V gene TRBV5-4 combines with J gene TRBJ1-1; D remains unclear. The CDR3 spans 16 residues. Germline V gives CDR1 SGHNT, CDR2 YYREEE (reference sequence). Trimming took off 4 bases at V and 2 bases at J, with 18 bases between the two ends. The CDR3 loop reads CASSPGMGTSNTEAFF. CDR3 sequence (DNA): TGTGCCAGCAGCCCTGGTATGGGCACATCCAACACTGAAGCTTTCTTT.

The chain recombines TRBV2 with TRBJ2-3, with 7 bases that match TRBD1. The CDR3 consists of 15 residues. Germline-derived CDR1 and CDR2 are SNHLY and FYNNEI. The V segment lost 0 bases and the J segment 4 bases; nucleotides outside the gene matches: 4. The CDR3 loop is CASSEARTGADTQYF. Here the CDR3 DNA reads TGTGCCAGCAGTGAAGCGAGGACAGGCGCAGATACGCAGTATTTT.

This chain connects TRBV11-2 to TRBJ1-2; D might be TRBD1 (6 bases). The germline V gene encodes CDR1 SGHAT and CDR2 FQNNGV. Trimming took 3 bases from V and 4 from J, leaving 15 bases between them. This CDR3 region has 15 residues. The CDR3 DNA sequence: TGTGCCAGCAGCTTTGGGGGGGGCTCGAGCTATGGCTACACCTTC. Amino acid sequence: CASSFGGGSSYGYTF. Variable domain in full (rest from reference TRBV11-2 and TRBJ1-2): EAGVAQSPRYKIIEKRQSVAFWCNPISGHATLYWYQQILGQGPKLLIQFQNNGVVDDSQLPKDRFSAERLKGVDSTLKIQPAKLEDSAVYLCASSFGGGSSYGYTFGSGTRLTVV.

This clonotype was found a few times. This may come from a read error, since a much larger clone is one base off. V and J are TRBV20-1 and TRBJ1-6, with D perhaps TRBD1 (5 bases). Germline CDR1 DFQATT, CDR2 SNEGSKA (reference sequence). The CDR3 is made up of 14 amino acids. V was trimmed by 6 bases and J by 8 bases, leaving 17 bases between them. This CDR3 reads CSARRSRAYSPLHF. CDR3 coding DNA: TGCAGTGCCAGACGGTCCAGGGCGTATTCACCCCTCCACTTT.

A remark on this clonotype: At one boundary the junction diverges from the germline segment, which might be a read error. The CDR3 DNA follows: TGTGCCAGCGGACAGGGGACCTATAATTCGCCCCTCCAATTT. It encodes CASGQGTYNSPLQF. V is TRBV2 and J is TRBJ1-6; TRBD1 aligns across 9 bases. There are 14 residues in the CDR3. CDR1 is SNHLY and CDR2 is FYNNEI in the germline V gene.

Details on this clonotype: Being one base from a much bigger clone, this may be a read error. V gene TRBV5-1 combines with J gene TRBJ1-5; no clear D. CDR1 SGHRS and CDR2 YFSETQ come from the germline V gene. The CDR3 contains 16 residues. DNA for the CDR3: TGCGCCAGCAGCTTGGAAAGAACAACGCGTGGTCAGCACCAGCATTTT. Its translation: CASSLERTTRGQHQHF.

This clonotype was counted a few times. The chain has TRBV11-3 and TRBJ2-2; a possible D gene is TRBD1 (5 bases). In germline, CDR1 is SGHNT, CDR2 YENEEA. Trimming took 5 bases from V and 3 from J, leaving 19 bases between them. This CDR3 has 17 residues. As DNA, the CDR3 is TGTGCCAGCAGCCCAGAAACCCCAGACAGCTACACCGGGGAGCTGTTTTTT. It encodes CASSPETPDSYTGELFF. The variable domain in full, completed from reference TRBV11-3 and TRBJ2-2, reads EAGVVQSPRYKIIEKKQPVAFWCNPISGHNTLYWYLQNLGQGPELLIRYENEEAVDDSQLPKDRFSAERLKGVDSTLKIQPAELGDSAVYLCASSPETPDSYTGELFFGEGSRLTVL.

V and J are TRBV20-1 and TRBJ1-3, with D uncertain. This CDR3 is 14 amino acids long. Per the germline V gene, CDR1 is DFQATT and CDR2 is SNEGSKA (reference sequence). V was shortened by 1 base and J by 0 bases, with 7 bases between the two germline ends. The CDR3 DNA sequence: TGCAGTGCTAGAGGCGTAATCTCTGGAAACACCATATATTTT. Translated, it gives CSARGVISGNTIYF.